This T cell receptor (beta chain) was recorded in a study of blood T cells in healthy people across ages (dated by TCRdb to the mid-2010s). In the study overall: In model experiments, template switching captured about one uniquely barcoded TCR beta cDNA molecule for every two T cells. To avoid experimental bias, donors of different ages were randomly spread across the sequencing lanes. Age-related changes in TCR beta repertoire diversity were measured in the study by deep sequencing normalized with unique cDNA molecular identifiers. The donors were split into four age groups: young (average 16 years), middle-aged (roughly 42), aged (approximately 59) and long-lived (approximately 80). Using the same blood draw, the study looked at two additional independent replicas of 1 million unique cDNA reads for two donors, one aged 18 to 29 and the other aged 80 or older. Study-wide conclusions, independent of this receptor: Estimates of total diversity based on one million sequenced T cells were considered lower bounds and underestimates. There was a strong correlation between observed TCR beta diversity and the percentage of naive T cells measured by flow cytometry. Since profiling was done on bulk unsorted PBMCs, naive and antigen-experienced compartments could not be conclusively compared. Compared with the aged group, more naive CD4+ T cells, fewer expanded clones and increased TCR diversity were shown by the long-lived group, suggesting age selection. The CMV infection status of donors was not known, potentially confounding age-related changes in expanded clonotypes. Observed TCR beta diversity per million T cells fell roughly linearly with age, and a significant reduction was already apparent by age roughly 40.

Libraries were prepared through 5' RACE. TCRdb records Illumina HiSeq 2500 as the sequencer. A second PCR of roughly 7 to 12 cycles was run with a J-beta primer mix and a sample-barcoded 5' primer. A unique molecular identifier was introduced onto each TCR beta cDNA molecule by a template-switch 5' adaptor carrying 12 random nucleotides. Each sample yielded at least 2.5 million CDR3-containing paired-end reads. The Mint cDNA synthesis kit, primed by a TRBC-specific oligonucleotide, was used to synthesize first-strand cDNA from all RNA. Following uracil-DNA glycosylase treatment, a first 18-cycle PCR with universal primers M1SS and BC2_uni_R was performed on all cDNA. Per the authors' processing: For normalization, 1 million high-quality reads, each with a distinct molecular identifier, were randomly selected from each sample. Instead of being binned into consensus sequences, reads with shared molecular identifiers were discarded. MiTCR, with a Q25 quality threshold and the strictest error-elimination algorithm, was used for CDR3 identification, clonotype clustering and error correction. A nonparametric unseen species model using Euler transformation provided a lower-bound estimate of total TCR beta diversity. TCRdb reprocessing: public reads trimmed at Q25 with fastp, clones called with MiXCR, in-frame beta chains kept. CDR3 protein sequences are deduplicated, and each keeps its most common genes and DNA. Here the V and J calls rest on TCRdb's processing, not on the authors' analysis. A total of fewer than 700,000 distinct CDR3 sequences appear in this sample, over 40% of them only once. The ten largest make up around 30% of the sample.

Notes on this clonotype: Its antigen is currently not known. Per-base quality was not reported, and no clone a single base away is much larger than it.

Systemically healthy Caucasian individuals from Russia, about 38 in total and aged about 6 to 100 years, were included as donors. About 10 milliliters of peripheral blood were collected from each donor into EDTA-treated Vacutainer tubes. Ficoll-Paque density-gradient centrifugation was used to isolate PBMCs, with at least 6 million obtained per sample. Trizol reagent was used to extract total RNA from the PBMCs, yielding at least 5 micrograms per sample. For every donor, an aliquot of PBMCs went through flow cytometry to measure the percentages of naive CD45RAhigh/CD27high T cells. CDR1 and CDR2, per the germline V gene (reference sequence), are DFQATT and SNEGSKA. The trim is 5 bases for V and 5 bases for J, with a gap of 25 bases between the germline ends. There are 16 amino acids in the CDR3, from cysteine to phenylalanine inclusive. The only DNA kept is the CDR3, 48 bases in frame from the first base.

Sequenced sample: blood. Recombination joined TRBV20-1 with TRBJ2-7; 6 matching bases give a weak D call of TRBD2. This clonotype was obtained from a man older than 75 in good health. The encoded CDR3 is CSARGGGNRYLDEQYF. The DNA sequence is TGCAGTGCTCGTGGTGGGGGGAACAGGTATTTAGACGAGCAGTACTTC.